These 8 T cell receptor beta chains came from one sample sequenced in a study of CD8+ T cells in alopecia areata (dated by TCRdb to between 2018 and 2020). The library was made by the immunoSEQ multiplex PCR assay. To provide template for TCR sequencing, every sample had RNA extracted and reverse transcribed into cDNA. The clones in this table, taken by TCRdb from immuneACCESS, are in-frame only. Not every clone is retained; where verified, under half of the shortfall comes from an unresolved V gene, and the cause of the rest is unknown. The sample table shows approximately 82,000 clones, and roughly 51% are seen once. In total, the top ten clones hold around 5.7% of the sample. The sequencing input was NKG2D-high CD8+ T cells sorted from blood. The sample's cell subset or site label is to be understood as: sorted CD8+ NKG2D-high blood T cells. The receptors here all came from a human donor with alopecia areata.

In this sample, this clone turned up a few times. The rearrangement joins TRBV10-3 to TRBJ1-1; D uncertain. Deletions cut 3 bases from V and 3 bases from J, with 8 bases between. The CDR3 is made up of 13 amino acids. CDR1 is ENHRY, CDR2 SYGVKD, per germline. CDR3 bases: TGTGCCATCAGTGATGAGGGCCACACTGAAGCTTTCTTT. It is translated as CAISDEGHTEAFF.

This sequence joins TRBV23-1 and TRBJ1-2; 11 nucleotides match TRBD1. TRBV23-1 has ORF status, its function being uncertain. The CDR3 is 17 amino acids. V was clipped by 2 bases and J by 3 bases; unmatched bases: 8. Here the CDR3 reads CASSQGQGATLDYGYTF. The CDR3 DNA is TGCGCCAGCAGTCAAGGACAGGGGGCTACACTAGACTATGGCTACACCTTC.

The chain joins TRBV7-2 to TRBJ2-7; 11 nucleotides line up with TRBD2. With V trimmed by 3 bases and J by 3 bases, 7 bases remained unmatched. The CDR3 contains 16 residues. The germline gives CDR1 SGHTA, CDR2 FQGNSA. The CDR3 here is CASSLGLAGGLYEQYF. The CDR3 DNA is TGTGCCAGCAGCTTGGGATTAGCGGGGGGGCTCTACGAGCAGTACTTC. Together with reference TRBV7-2 and TRBJ2-7, the CDR3 gives the full variable domain: GAGVSQSPSNKVTEKGKDVELRCDPISGHTALYWYRQSLGQGLEFLIYFQGNSAPDKSGLPSDRFSAERTGGSVSTLTIQRTQQEDSAVYLCASSLGLAGGLYEQYFGPGTRLTVT.

This clone was found a few times. The J gene is TRBJ2-7, the V gene TRBV29-1; tentative D call: TRBD1 (6 bases). The CDR3 spans 13 residues. Deletions cut 4 bases from V and 4 bases from J, with 14 bases between. Germline CDR1 is SQVTM and CDR2 is ANQGSEA. The CDR3 loop reads CSVGFGQMYEQYF. The DNA for the CDR3 is TGCAGCGTTGGGTTCGGACAGATGTACGAGCAGTACTTC.

V usage is TRBV10-1 and J usage is TRBJ2-7; 9 bases map to TRBD2. V lost 4 bases, J lost 3 bases, and 10 bases stayed unmatched. The CDR3 sequence is 16 residues long. Germline lookup yields CDR1 WNHNN and CDR2 SYGVQD (reference sequence). The CDR3 region has the DNA TGCGCCAGCAGTGGTACTGGCTCTAGCGGGATCTACGAGCAGTACTTC. Translation: CASSGTGSSGIYEQYF.

This clone was seen a handful of times. The V and J genes are TRBV29-1 and TRBJ2-1, with TRBD2 as a possible D gene (6 bases). Trimming took off 4 bases at V and 3 bases at J, with 7 bases between the two ends. The V gene's germline CDR1 is SQVTM and CDR2 ANQGSEA. The CDR3 is 12 residues long. CDR3 residues: CSVGRGYNEQFF. In nucleotides, the CDR3 is TGCAGCGTTGGGCGGGGCTACAATGAGCAGTTCTTC.

V usage is TRBV5-6 and J usage is TRBJ1-1, with 7 bases lining up with TRBD1. V was clipped by 0 bases and J by 10 bases; unmatched bases: 3. CDR1 and CDR2 (germline): SGHDT, YYEEEE. The CDR3 runs to 12 residues. The CDR3 sequence is CASSLGTGGAFF. CDR3 coding DNA: TGTGCCAGCAGCTTGGGGACAGGAGGAGCTTTCTTT. Complete variable domain (other parts from reference TRBV5-6 and TRBJ1-1): DAGVTQSPTHLIKTRGQQVTLRCSPKSGHDTVSWYQQALGQGPQFIFQYYEEEERQRGNFPDRFSGHQFPNYSSELNVNALLLGDSALYLCASSLGTGGAFFGQGTRLTVV.

The chain carries TRBV7-6 and TRBJ2-3, with D tentatively TRBD2 (5 bases). Germline CDR1 is SGHVS and CDR2 is FNYEAQ. V dropped 1 base and J dropped 4 bases, with 12 bases sitting between them. This CDR3 region has 15 residues. CDR3 residues: CASSLEGERADTQYF. The CDR3 bases are TGTGCCAGCAGCTTAGAGGGAGAGAGGGCAGATACGCAGTATTTT.